This TCR beta chain was sequenced in a study of cytotoxic CD8 clonotypes in ibrutinib-treated CLL. Study-level background: Responses comprised 25 or so partial and 2 complete; at median about 71 months, 14 remained remitted and some twelve progressed. Among the samples, the mean was approximately 250,000 productive templates and roughly 96,000 productive rearrangements. Overall study findings and caveats: Clonality was higher at ibrutinib response and returned toward baseline at progression.

The CDR3 loop spans 16 amino acids. With V trimmed by 10 bases and J by 1 base, 15 bases remained unmatched. Germline CDR1 reads MGHDK; CDR2 reads SYGVNS. For this clone: The antigen remains undetermined.

Produced via immunoSEQ multiplex PCR; TCRdb's table is partial and in-frame only. The table includes a few hundred thousand clones, roughly 85% detected once. Sequenced material: PBMCs, taken before ibrutinib treatment. The chain has TRBV25-1 and TRBJ1-1; 7 bases fit TRBD1. This receptor was taken from a human donor with chronic lymphocytic leukemia. The CDR3 region is CATYGTASRRNTEAFF. The DNA of the CDR3 is TGTGCCACCTACGGGACAGCCTCTAGGCGGAACACTGAAGCTTTCTTT.